A selection of T cell receptor beta chains follows, all from one sample in a study of blood T cell repertoires in COVID-19. Using immunoSEQ multiplex PCR, the repertoire was profiled, and TCRdb retains in-frame clones only, with some absent. The table records under 250,000 clones, about nine tenths of them present only once. The sample taken for sequencing was peripheral blood. The source of these receptors is a man aged 55 to 70 who had recovered from COVID-19. Both conserved end residues are part of each CDR3. Each record gives: V gene, clone size, J gene, D gene, CDR3 DNA, CDR3 protein. The D gene is left open where the match is weak. Clone size, where shown, is once, few, many, or a class for clones that have expanded.

TRBV27	-	TRBJ2-7	TRBD1	TGTGCCAGCAGTTTTAGGGACAGGACTTCCGAGCAGTACTTC	CASSFRDRTSEQYF
TRBV6-5	-	TRBJ1-1	-	TGTGCCAGCAGTCCTGGCGGATTGAACACTGAAGCTTTCTTT	CASSPGGLNTEAFF
TRBV9	-	TRBJ2-1	TRBD1	TGTGCCAGCAGCGTAGAGGGACAGGGGGCCTACAATGAGCAGTTCTTC	CASSVEGQGAYNEQFF
TRBV19	-	TRBJ1-2	TRBD1	TGTGCCAGTAGTATTGCGCAGGGGGCGGGTGGCTACACCTTC	CASSIAQGAGGYTF
TRBV28	few	TRBJ1-2	-	TGTGCCAGCAGCCTTCCCGGGACATATGGCTACACCTTC	CASSLPGTYGYTF
TRBV11-2	few	TRBJ2-2	-	TGTGCCAGCAGCCGACCCCGGGGTACACCCGGGGAGCTGTTTTTT	CASSRPRGTPGELFF
TRBV6-6	many	TRBJ2-7	-	TGTGCCAGCCAGGGGCGGGTAATCACCTACGAGCAGTACTTC	CASQGRVITYEQYF
TRBV19	-	TRBJ1-3	-	TGTGCCAGTAGCGTGGACAGCTCTGGAAACACCATATATTTT	CASSVDSSGNTIYF
TRBV3-1/TRBV3-2	few	TRBJ1-2	-	TGTGCCAGCAGCCATCCCAGGGCACAGGGAAGGGGGTACACCTTC	CASSHPRAQGRGYTF
TRBV21-1	-	TRBJ1-4	-	TGTGCCAGCACAGGATGGGACATTGGGGAAAAACTGTTTTTT	CASTGWDIGEKLFF
TRBV5-1	-	TRBJ2-1	TRBD2	TGCGCCAGCAGCAAGGGACTAGCGGGAGAGGTAGAGCAGTTCTTC	CASSKGLAGEVEQFF
TRBV3-1/TRBV3-2	-	TRBJ2-3	TRBD2	TGTGCCAGCAGCCCCCGTTCTAGCGGGAGAACAGATACGCAGTATTTT	CASSPRSSGRTDTQYF
TRBV5-4	-	TRBJ2-5	-	TGTGCCAGCAGCTCCCGGTTTGAGGGAGAGACCCAGTACTTC	CASSSRFEGETQYF
TRBV19	-	TRBJ2-2	TRBD1	TGTGCCAGTAGTGGGCGACAGGGGGCCACCGGGGAGCTGTTTTTT	CASSGRQGATGELFF
TRBV6-5	-	TRBJ1-2	-	TGTGCCAGCAGAAGGGAGGAAAATGGCTACACCTTC	CASRREENGYTF
TRBV4-1	-	TRBJ2-5	TRBD1	TGCGCCAGCAGCCGCCGAGGCGGGACAGGAATAGAGACCCAGTACTTC	CASSRRGGTGIETQYF
TRBV7-9	-	TRBJ1-1	-	TGTGCCAGCATCCCGACATCACTGAACACTGAAGCTTTCTTT	CASIPTSLNTEAFF
TRBV2	-	TRBJ2-3	-	TGTGCAAGCCAGGGGCCGCCCAGCACAGATACGCAGTATTTT	CASQGPPSTDTQYF
TRBV28	-	TRBJ2-3	TRBD2	TGTGCCAGCAGTCCGGCCCTAGCGGGATTGACAGATACGCAGTATTTT	CASSPALAGLTDTQYF
TRBV5-4	-	TRBJ1-1	-	TGTGCCAGCAGCTTACTCGGGGGAGGATTAAACACTGAAGCTTTCTTT	CASSLLGGGLNTEAFF
TRBV13	-	TRBJ1-4	-	TGTGCCAGCAGCTTATGGGGCCCAAATGAAAAACTGTTTTTT	CASSLWGPNEKLFF
TRBV11-3	-	TRBJ2-2	-	TGTGCCAGCAGCTTCTTTTCAGGGGCCGGGGAGCTGTTTTTT	CASSFFSGAGELFF
TRBV2	-	TRBJ1-1	-	TGTGCCAGCAGTGACAGGGAGGGCACTGAAGCTTTCTTT	CASSDREGTEAFF
TRBV5-1	-	TRBJ1-6	TRBD1	TGCGCCAGCAGCTTGCAGGGACAGGGGGGGACCTATAATTCACCCCTCCACTTT	CASSLQGQGGTYNSPLHF
TRBV2	once	TRBJ1-1	-	TGTGCCAGCAGTGATGAGCGGGGCACTGAAGCTTTCTTT	CASSDERGTEAFF
TRBV4-2	once	TRBJ2-3	TRBD1	TGTGCCAGCAGCGCCGGACAGGGAGGAACGAATACGCAGTATTTT	CASSAGQGGTNTQYF
TRBV29-1	-	TRBJ1-1	-	TGCAGCGTGTCGCCGGGTGACAGGAGAACTGAAGCTTTCTTT	CSVSPGDRRTEAFF
TRBV5-1	-	TRBJ2-2	-	TGCGCCAGCAGCCTTAGTTCCGGGGAGCTGTTTTTT	CASSLSSGELFF
TRBV19	-	TRBJ2-5	TRBD1	TGTGCCAGTAGTACCCGGCGGACAGGGAGGGAGACCCAGTACTTC	CASSTRRTGRETQYF
TRBV24-1	-	TRBJ2-1	-	TGTGCCACCAGTGATTCCTGGACTACCCACAATGAGCAGTTCTTC	CATSDSWTTHNEQFF
TRBV5-8	-	TRBJ1-1	-	TGTGCCAGCAGCTTTACAGATAACACTGAAGCTTTCTTT	CASSFTDNTEAFF
TRBV5-4	-	TRBJ2-5	-	TGTGCCAGCAGCACCGGAGGGACAGACAAGAAACAAGAGACCCAGTACTTC	CASSTGGTDKKQETQYF
TRBV5-4	-	TRBJ2-7	TRBD2	TGTGCCAGCAGCTTGTTGGGACTATCCTACGAGCAGTACTTC	CASSLLGLSYEQYF
TRBV6-1	-	TRBJ2-7	TRBD2	TGTGCCAGCAGTGGGACTAGCGGACCTTACGAGCAGTACTTC	CASSGTSGPYEQYF
TRBV2	-	TRBJ2-1	-	TGTGCCAGCAGAGGGACTGTGGTTTGGGATGAGCAGTTCTTC	CASRGTVVWDEQFF
TRBV30	-	TRBJ2-1	TRBD2	TGTGCCTGGATTCCAGCCGGGAGGAAGAAATGGAATGAGCAGTTCTTC	CAWIPAGRKKWNEQFF
TRBV19	once	TRBJ2-3	TRBD2	TGTGCCAGTAGTATCGAAGCTAGCGGGAGACGATCTAGCACAGATACGCAGTATTTT	CASSIEASGRRSSTDTQYF
TRBV7-7	-	TRBJ2-1	TRBD2	TGTGCCAGCCACCCGGGAGCGGGGGGCATGAATGAGCAGTTCTTC	CASHPGAGGMNEQFF
TRBV9	-	TRBJ1-1	TRBD1	TGTGCCAGCAGCTCACAGGGGGCGAACACTGAAGCTTTCTTT	CASSSQGANTEAFF
TRBV7-6	-	TRBJ2-7	TRBD2	TGTGCCAGCAGCTTCGGTGCGGGAGATATCTACGAGCAGTACTTC	CASSFGAGDIYEQYF
TRBV6-5	-	TRBJ2-3	TRBD2	TGTGCCAGCAGTTATGGGACTAGCGGGGGGAATACGCAGTATTTT	CASSYGTSGGNTQYF
TRBV19	-	TRBJ2-7	TRBD2	TGTGCCAGTAGTGTAGGGACTAGCGCGTACGAGCAGTACTTC	CASSVGTSAYEQYF
TRBV2	-	TRBJ2-1	-	TGTGCCAGCAAACAGGGTCTTAACAATGAGCAGTTCTTC	CASKQGLNNEQFF
TRBV29-1	-	TRBJ2-1	TRBD1	TGCAGCGTTGATAGGGACAGATTCTACAATGAGCAGTTCTTC	CSVDRDRFYNEQFF
TRBV7-6	-	TRBJ2-7	TRBD1	TGTGCCAGCAGCTTCTCCACAGGGGTGGCCTACGAGCAGTACTTC	CASSFSTGVAYEQYF